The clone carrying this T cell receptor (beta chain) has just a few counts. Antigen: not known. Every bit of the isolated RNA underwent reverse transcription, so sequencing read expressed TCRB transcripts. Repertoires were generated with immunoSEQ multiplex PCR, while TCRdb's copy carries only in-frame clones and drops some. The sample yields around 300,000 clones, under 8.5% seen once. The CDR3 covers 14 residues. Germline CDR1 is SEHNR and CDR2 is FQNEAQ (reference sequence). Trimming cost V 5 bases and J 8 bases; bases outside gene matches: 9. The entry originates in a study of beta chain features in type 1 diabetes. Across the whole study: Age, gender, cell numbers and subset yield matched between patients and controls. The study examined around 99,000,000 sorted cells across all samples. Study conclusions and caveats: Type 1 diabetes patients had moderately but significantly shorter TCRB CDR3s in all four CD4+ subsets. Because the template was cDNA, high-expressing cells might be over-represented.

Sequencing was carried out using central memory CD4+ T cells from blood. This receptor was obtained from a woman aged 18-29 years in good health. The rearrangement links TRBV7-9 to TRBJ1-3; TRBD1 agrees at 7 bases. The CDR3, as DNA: TGTGCCAGCAGCCCGACAGGGACGGCGGACACCATATATTTT. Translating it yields CASSPTGTADTIYF.